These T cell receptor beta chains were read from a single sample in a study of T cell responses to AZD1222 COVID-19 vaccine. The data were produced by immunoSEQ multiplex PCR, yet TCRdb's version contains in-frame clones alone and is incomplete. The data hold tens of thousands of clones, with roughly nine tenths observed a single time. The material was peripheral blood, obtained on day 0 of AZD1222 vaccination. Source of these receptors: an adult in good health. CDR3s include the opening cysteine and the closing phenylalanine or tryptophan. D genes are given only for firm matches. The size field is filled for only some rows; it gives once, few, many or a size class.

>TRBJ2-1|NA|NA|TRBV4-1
CASSQEVSGWYNEQFF
TGCGCCAGCAGCCAAGAAGTGAGCGGGTGGTACAATGAGCAGTTCTTC
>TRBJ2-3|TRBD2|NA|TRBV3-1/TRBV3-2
CASSRIAGLAGTDTQYF
TGTGCCAGCAGCCGGATTGCGGGACTAGCGGGAACAGATACGCAGTATTTT
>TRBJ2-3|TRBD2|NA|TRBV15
CATSRGLAGALNTQYF
TGTGCCACCAGCAGAGGACTAGCGGGAGCCCTCAATACGCAGTATTTT
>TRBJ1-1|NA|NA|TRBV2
CASSEARTTLNTEAFF
TGTGCCAGCAGTGAAGCGCGGACAACGTTGAACACTGAAGCTTTCTTT
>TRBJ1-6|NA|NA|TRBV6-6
CASNGRDNSPLHF
TGTGCCAGCAATGGACGGGATAATTCACCCCTCCACTTT
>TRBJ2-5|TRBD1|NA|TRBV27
CASSFLGTGARETQYF
TGTGCCAGCAGTTTCTTGGGGACAGGCGCCCGGGAGACCCAGTACTTC
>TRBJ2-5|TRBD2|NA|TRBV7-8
CASSLARSGGDQETQYF
TGTGCCAGCAGCTTAGCGCGAAGCGGGGGCGACCAAGAGACCCAGTACTTC
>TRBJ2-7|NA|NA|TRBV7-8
CASSALPGRRLYEQYF
TGTGCCAGCAGCGCGCTTCCGGGTCGAAGACTCTACGAGCAGTACTTC
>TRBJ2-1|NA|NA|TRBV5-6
CASSLEGAASNEQFF
TGTGCCAGCAGCTTGGAAGGGGCCGCCTCCAATGAGCAGTTCTTC
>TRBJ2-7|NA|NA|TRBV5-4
CASSVTTISYEQYF
TGTGCCAGCAGCGTCACAACGATTTCCTACGAGCAGTACTTC
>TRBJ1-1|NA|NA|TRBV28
CASSLNGNMNTEAFF
TGTGCCAGCAGTTTAAATGGCAATATGAACACTGAAGCTTTCTTT
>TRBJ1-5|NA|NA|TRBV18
CASSGASNQPQHF
TGTGCCAGCTCAGGTGCAAGCAATCAGCCCCAGCATTTT
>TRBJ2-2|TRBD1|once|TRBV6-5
CASSPGQGNTGELFF
TGTGCCAGCAGTCCCGGACAGGGAAACACCGGGGAGCTGTTTTTT
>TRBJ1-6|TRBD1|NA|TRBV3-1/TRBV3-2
CASSLRRTNRGPLHF
TGTGCCAGCAGCCTTCGACGCACCAACAGGGGACCCCTCCACTTT
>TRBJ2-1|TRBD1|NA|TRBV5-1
CASSSTGVQYNEQFF
TGCGCCAGCAGCTCGACAGGGGTTCAATACAATGAGCAGTTCTTC
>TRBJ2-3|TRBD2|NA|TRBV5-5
CASSLVFREGEVF
TGTGCCAGCAGCTTGGTATTCCGGGAGGGCGAAGTTTTT
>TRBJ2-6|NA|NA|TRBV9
CAPPPYPESGANVLTF
TGTGCCCCCCCTCCCTACCCCGAATCTGGGGCCAACGTCCTGACTTTC
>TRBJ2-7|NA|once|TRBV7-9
CASSPKGGGWVAEQYF
TGTGCCAGCAGCCCAAAAGGGGGAGGGTGGGTTGCCGAGCAGTACTTC
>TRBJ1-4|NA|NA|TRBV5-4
CASSPGGANEKLFF
TGTGCCAGCAGCCCGGGCGGGGCCAATGAAAAACTGTTTTTT
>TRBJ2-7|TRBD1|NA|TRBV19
CASSIGTGPTYEQYF
TGTGCCAGTAGTATTGGGACAGGGCCTACCTACGAGCAGTACTTC
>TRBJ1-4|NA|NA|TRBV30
CAWGAGDEKLFF
TGTGCCTGGGGGGCGGGGGATGAAAAACTGTTTTTT
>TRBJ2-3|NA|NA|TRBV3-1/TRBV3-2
CASSLGGDPDTQYF
TGTGCCAGCTCCTTAGGAGGGGACCCAGATACGCAGTATTTT